Listed here are 31 T cell receptor beta chains from one sample, sequenced in a study of PD-1 blockade in classical Hodgkin lymphoma. Brentuximab vedotin exposure varied, and every patient relapsed after autologous stem cell transplantation. Produced via immunoSEQ multiplex PCR; TCRdb's table is partial and in-frame only. The sample contains approximately 100,000 clones, 80% to 95% of which appear only once. Specimen: peripheral blood mononuclear cells (PBMCs), collected at baseline. These receptors were taken from a human donor with classical Hodgkin lymphoma.

The chain combines TRBV5-8 with TRBJ2-1; 14 positions match TRBD2. Germline lookup yields CDR1 SGHTS and CDR2 YDEGEE. With 7 bases clipped from V and 10 bases from J, the junction kept 4 bases outside the gene matches. The CDR3 runs 13 residues. The CDR3 coding sequence is TGTGCCAGCGGGACTAGCGGGAGTGGCGAGCAGTTCTTC. Residues: CASGTSGSGEQFF.

This clone was seen only a few times. CDR3 nucleotide sequence: TGTGCCAGCTCACCGCCAGGGACAGGAAGGTTGAACACTGAAGCTTTCTTT. This translates into CASSPPGTGRLNTEAFF. This rearrangement joins TRBV18 to TRBJ1-1, with TRBD1 matching 8 bases. The CDR3 has 17 amino acids. Germline V gene lookup returns CDR1 KGHSH and CDR2 LQKENI. J was trimmed by 0 bases and V by 3 bases; bases with no gene match: 9.

This sequence joins TRBV28 and TRBJ2-3; no reliable D call. Per germline, CDR1 MDHEN and CDR2 SYDVKM. V was trimmed by 5 bases and J by 0 bases, leaving 6 bases between them. CDR3 size: 13 residues. The CDR3 nucleotides are TGTGCCAGCAGTACGCCTAGCACAGATACGCAGTATTTT. Translating it yields CASSTPSTDTQYF.

Points on this clone: The conserved closing phenylalanine or tryptophan is absent in this CDR3, likely reflecting a read error. The DNA is left out, because the CDR3 cannot be placed on it with certainty; the CDR3 is given as TCRdb lists it. The chain couples TRBV21-1 to TRBJ1-1; TRBD1, as called in the table, went unchecked against the DNA. TRBV21-1 is labeled a pseudogene. The CDR3 is 11 amino acids in total, end residues counted. The CDR3 is CASSKTGGPPP.

The V call is TRBV7-2, the J call TRBJ2-1; no definite D call. V dropped 2 bases and J dropped 3 bases, with 11 bases sitting between them. This CDR3 region has 15 residues. Per the germline V gene, CDR1 is SGHTA and CDR2 is FQGNSA. CDR3 DNA: TGTGCCAGCAGCTTACCGACTCACCACTACAATGAGCAGTTCTTC. Its translation: CASSLPTHHYNEQFF.

In DNA form, the CDR3 reads TGTGCCAGCAGCTCGGGACTGATCTACGAGCAGTACTTC. This encodes CASSSGLIYEQYF. J is TRBJ2-7 and V is TRBV5-4, with D tentatively TRBD2 (6 bases). V shed 3 bases and J shed 3 bases, with 10 bases lying between them. This CDR3 has 13 residues. The germline V gene has CDR1 SGHNT and CDR2 YYREEE (reference sequence). Variable domain in full (rest from reference TRBV5-4 and TRBJ2-7): ETGVTQSPTHLIKTRGQQVTLRCSSQSGHNTVSWYQQALGQGPQFIFQYYREEENGRGNFPPRFSGLQFPNYSSELNVNALELDDSALYLCASSSGLIYEQYFGPGTRLTVT.

The chain uses TRBV27 and TRBJ2-3; D is undetermined. This CDR3 has 16 residues. V was clipped by 6 bases and J by 2 bases, with 18 bases between them. Germline V gene sequence: CDR1 MNHEY, CDR2 SMNVEV (reference sequence). The CDR3, as DNA: TGTGCCAGCAGCCCACCCCCCAGGACGGACACAGATACGCAGTATTTT. It translates to CASSPPPRTDTDTQYF.

The chain recombines TRBV6-1 with TRBJ2-7; TRBD1 is a possible D gene (5 bases). Trimming cost V 1 base and J 5 bases, with 18 bases left between them. The length of the CDR3 is 16 residues. Germline-derived CDR1 and CDR2 are MNHNS and SASEGT. The CDR3 loop is CASSEGGRALDNEQYF. CDR3 in DNA: TGTGCCAGCAGTGAAGGGGGCAGGGCCCTCGACAACGAGCAGTACTTC.

This chain connects TRBV11-1 to TRBJ2-4; D gene uncertain. The CDR3 has 15 amino acids. CDR1 SGHAT and CDR2 FQDESV come from the germline V gene (reference sequence). The V gene lost 1 base and the J gene lost 6 bases, with 13 bases spanning the gap. The CDR3 nucleotides are TGTGCCAGCAGCTTAGGTGGCGTTGGCCCAAACATTCAGTACTTC. This translates into CASSLGGVGPNIQYF.

The chain is built from TRBV30 and TRBJ2-7; no clear D gene. CDR1 is GTSNPN and CDR2 is SVGIG in the germline V gene (reference sequence). The CDR3 is 12 residues long. The V end lost 5 bases, the J end lost 4 bases, and 12 bases lay between the germline ends. The DNA of the CDR3 is TGTGCCTGGGGTAAGGCCATATACGAGCAGTACTTC. Translation gives CAWGKAIYEQYF.

V is TRBV6-1 and J is TRBJ1-2, with D perhaps matching TRBD1 (6 bases). The germline V gene has CDR1 MNHNS and CDR2 SASEGT. Trimming cost V 2 bases and J 5 bases, with 18 bases left between them. The CDR3 is 16 amino acids. CDR3: CASSEWSGGAGYGYTF. The DNA of the CDR3 is TGTGCCAGCAGTGAATGGAGTGGGGGCGCAGGGTATGGCTACACCTTC.

This clone showed up just once. The J gene is TRBJ1-4, the V gene TRBV28, with D possibly TRBD1 on 6 matching bases. V was shortened by 2 bases and J by 7 bases, with 14 bases between the two germline ends. In germline, CDR1 is MDHEN, CDR2 SYDVKM. The CDR3 is made up of 15 amino acids. CDR3 sequence reads: CASSLSWGRGEKLFF. The CDR3 coding sequence is TGTGCCAGCAGTTTAAGTTGGGGCAGGGGTGAAAAACTGTTTTTT. Filled out from reference TRBV28 and TRBJ1-4, the complete variable domain reads DVKVTQSSRYLVKRTGEKVFLECVQDMDHENMFWYRQDPGLGLRLIYFSYDVKMKEKGDIPEGYSVSREKKERFSLILESASTNQTSMYLCASSLSWGRGEKLFFGSGTQLSVL.

V is TRBV30 and J is TRBJ2-1; no clear D gene. V lost 1 base and J 12 bases, leaving 13 bases between the germline ends. Germline V gives CDR1 GTSNPN, CDR2 SVGIG (reference sequence). The CDR3 contains 12 residues. The CDR3 is CAWSDTRIRQFF. The CDR3, as DNA: TGTGCCTGGAGTGACACACGAATAAGGCAGTTCTTC.

The rearrangement uses TRBV7-9 and TRBJ1-1; 10 positions agree with TRBD1. V lost 5 bases and J lost 6; bases outside the gene matches: 9. The CDR3 runs to 15 residues. CDR1 is SEHNR and CDR2 is FQNEAQ in the germline V gene (reference sequence). The CDR3 DNA sequence: TGTGCCAGCAGCAACCGACAGGGGGCGGCGTCTGAAGCTTTCTTT. The encoded protein is CASSNRQGAASEAFF.

The rearrangement uses TRBV30 and TRBJ2-3; D is undetermined. Germline V gene sequence: CDR1 GTSNPN, CDR2 SVGIG (reference sequence). The V end lost 2 bases, the J end lost 4 bases, and 4 bases lay between the germline ends. The CDR3 runs 11 residues. CDR3 sequence: CAWSPSDTQYF. CDR3 DNA: TGTGCCTGGAGTCCCTCAGATACGCAGTATTTT.

The chain recombines TRBV9 with TRBJ2-1, with a tentative D call TRBD1 (5 bases). Trimming took off 0 bases at V and 5 bases at J, with 15 bases between the two ends. CDR1 is SGDLS and CDR2 is YYNGEE in the germline V gene. This CDR3 contains 16 residues. In nucleotides, the CDR3 is TGTGCCAGCAGCGTAGAATCGGACACACCTAACAATGAGCAGTTCTTC. This gives the protein CASSVESDTPNNEQFF.

The chain couples TRBV4-1 to TRBJ2-2, with TRBD2 as a possible D gene (6 bases). The V gene's germline CDR1 is MGHRA and CDR2 YSYEKL. V was cut by 1 base and J by 5 bases, with 11 bases left in between. The CDR3 covers 15 residues. DNA of the CDR3: TGCGCCAGCAGCCAAGGCGGGCTAGCGACCGGGGAGCTGTTTTTT. Translated: CASSQGGLATGELFF.

This clone was observed a handful of times. The V and J genes are TRBV5-1 and TRBJ2-1; the D gene is possibly TRBD1 (6 bases). Germline V gives CDR1 SGHRS, CDR2 YFSETQ. CDR3 length equals 13 residues. V gave up 1 base and J gave up 8 bases, with 10 bases separating them. The CDR3 loop reads CASSLSGVYEQFF. CDR3 bases: TGCGCCAGCAGCTTGTCAGGGGTCTATGAGCAGTTCTTC.

V is TRBV4-1 and J is TRBJ2-1; 11 positions match TRBD2. Germline values: CDR1 MGHRA, CDR2 YSYEKL. The V gene end was trimmed by 3 bases and the J gene end by 1 base; junction bases not matched to a gene: 2. The CDR3 length is 16 residues. The CDR3 DNA sequence: TGCGCCAGCAGCCAGGTAGCGGGAGGGTCCTACAATGAGCAGTTCTTC. This gives the protein CASSQVAGGSYNEQFF.

This chain joins TRBV6-4 and TRBJ2-1; D unresolved. Germline V gene sequence: CDR1 MRHNA, CDR2 SNTAGT. Trimming cost V 2 bases and J 3 bases, with 8 bases left between them. The CDR3 is 14 amino acids. CDR3 in DNA: TGTGCCAGCAGTGACGAGCGAGGCTACAATGAGCAGTTCTTC. It yields the protein CASSDERGYNEQFF.

The CDR3 DNA reads TGTGCCAGTAGTAGTTCGTCTAGCGGGACAGGCGAGCAGTACTTC. Protein: CASSSSSSGTGEQYF. This rearrangement joins TRBV19 to TRBJ2-7; perhaps TRBD2 as D (9 bases). Germline V gene data show CDR1 as LNHDA and CDR2 as SQIVND (reference sequence). CDR3 length: 15 residues. Deletions cut 4 bases from V and 6 bases from J, with 19 bases between.

V gene TRBV10-2 combines with J gene TRBJ1-2; D is perhaps TRBD1 (6 bases). This CDR3 region has 14 residues. Trimming left V 4 bases short and J 7 bases short, with 16 bases between. The germline CDR1 and CDR2 sequences are WSHSY and SAAADI. CDR3 sequence: CASSGAGVCCGYTF. The CDR3 nucleotides are TGCGCCAGCAGTGGTGCAGGGGTTTGTTGTGGCTACACCTTC.

The CDR3 reads CASGLGQGLNEKLFF. The CDR3 DNA follows: TGTGCTAGTGGTTTGGGACAGGGGCTTAATGAAAAACTGTTTTTT. The gene calls are TRBV12-5 and TRBJ1-4, with TRBD1 matching 8 bases. The CDR3 consists of 15 residues. Germline lookup yields CDR1 LGHNT and CDR2 FRNRAP. J was trimmed by 4 bases and V by 1 base; bases with no gene match: 2.

The chain recombines TRBV2 with TRBJ1-1; D uncertain. The length of the CDR3 is 11 residues. The germline CDR1 and CDR2 sequences are SNHLY and FYNNEI. The ends were cut back, 9 bases at V and 2 bases at J, with 7 bases in the middle. This CDR3 reads CARVTNTEAFF. For the CDR3, the DNA is TGTGCCAGGGTAACTAACACTGAAGCTTTCTTT.

The chain couples TRBV7-2 to TRBJ2-1; 9 nucleotides line up with TRBD2. The V gene's germline CDR1 is SGHTA and CDR2 FQGNSA. The ends lost 4 bases at V and 0 bases at J; junction bases unmatched: 7. The length of the CDR3 is 17 residues. This chain's CDR3 is CASSSPRGGASYNEQFF. As DNA, the CDR3 is TGTGCCAGCAGCTCCCCACGCGGGGGGGCCTCCTACAATGAGCAGTTCTTC.

The rearrangement uses TRBV5-6 and TRBJ2-5; D ambiguous. The ends were cut back, 0 bases at V and 1 base at J, with 4 bases in the middle. CDR1 is SGHDT and CDR2 is YYEEEE in the germline V gene. The CDR3 length is 13 residues. The CDR3 here is CASSLDSQETQYF. The DNA of the CDR3 is TGTGCCAGCAGCTTGGACAGCCAAGAGACCCAGTACTTC.

The J gene is TRBJ2-2, the V gene TRBV30; 7 bases line up with TRBD2. With 0 bases clipped from V and 7 bases from J, the junction kept 8 bases outside the gene matches. The CDR3 is 15 residues long. In germline, CDR1 is GTSNPN, CDR2 SVGIG (reference sequence). The CDR3 reads CAWSVGLGVHGELFF. In nucleotides, the CDR3 is TGTGCCTGGAGTGTAGGACTAGGAGTGCACGGGGAGCTGTTTTTT.

The chain uses TRBV5-1 and TRBJ2-5, with 7 nucleotides matching TRBD2. Germline trimming cut 4 bases from V and 5 bases from J; bases unmatched to any gene: 5. CDR1 is SGHRS and CDR2 is YFSETQ in the germline V gene. The CDR3 totals 13 residues. The CDR3 region is CASSGEGRETQYF. The DNA of the CDR3 is TGCGCCAGCAGCGGGGAGGGGCGGGAGACCCAGTACTTC.

V gene TRBV28 combines with J gene TRBJ1-1; 12 bases fit TRBD1. This CDR3 contains 18 residues. Per germline, CDR1 MDHEN and CDR2 SYDVKM. After removal of 1 base from V and 4 bases from J, the junction contained 10 bases not matched to a gene. This CDR3 is CASSLFTRDRGHGTEAFF. DNA of the CDR3: TGTGCCAGCAGTTTATTTACGCGGGACAGGGGGCACGGCACTGAAGCTTTCTTT.

This chain uses TRBV28 with TRBJ1-2; 9 bases line up with TRBD1. Germline CDR1 MDHEN, CDR2 SYDVKM. The CDR3 consists of 16 residues. V gave up 5 bases and J gave up 5 bases; unmatched junction bases: 12. CDR3 nucleotide sequence: TGTGCCAGCAGTACCCCAGGGGACAGGGTTTGGTATGGCTACACCTTC. Amino acids: CASSTPGDRVWYGYTF.

This clone was detected only a few times. The chain links TRBV27 to TRBJ2-3; D is possibly TRBD2 (5 bases). With 6 bases removed from V and 0 bases from J, the gap between germline ends came to 16 bases. Germline values: CDR1 MNHEY, CDR2 SMNVEV (reference sequence). This CDR3 spans 16 amino acids. The CDR3 DNA reads as TGTGCCAGCAGGGCACGGGGTTTTACTAGCACAGATACGCAGTATTTT. Amino acid sequence: CASRARGFTSTDTQYF.